This TCR beta chain was captured by sequencing in a study of blood T cell repertoires in COVID-19. The table came from immunoSEQ multiplex PCR; TCRdb's copy has only in-frame clones and leaves some out. This sample yields 250,000 to 300,000 clones, of which approximately 82% are seen a single time; approximately 5.4% belongs to the top ten. J gave up 4 bases and V 5 bases, and 1 base lay outside the gene matches. CDR3 size: 13 residues. The V and J genes are TRBV12-3 or TRBV12-4 and TRBJ2-2; 7 bases are shared with TRBD2. This receptor was taken from a man of 80 years or more with acute or convalescent COVID-19. The material sequenced was peripheral blood. CDR3 sequence reads: CASSPGGTGELFF. The CDR3 coding sequence is TGTGCCAGCAGTCCGGGAGGCACCGGGGAGCTGTTTTTT.